These T cell receptor beta chains were read from a single sample in a study of T cells in Graves' hyperthyroidism and ophthalmopathy. TCRdb called the multiplex PCR reads again in MiXCR, with one record for every CDR3 protein. Of 550,000 to 800,000 distinct CDR3 sequences in the sample, about 16% were seen once. The sample consisted of blood. Receptor source: a man aged 18 to 35 with Graves' hyperthyroidism. Each CDR3 is given with its conserved first and last residue. The D gene is left open where the match is weak. Some rows mark clone size as missing; the rest say once, few, many or name a class of expanded clone.

J: TRBJ2-5; D: TRBD2; V: TRBV19; size: few; DNA: TGTGCCAGTAGTATCTCGCGGGAGGTACAGACCCAGTACTTC; CDR3: CASSISREVQTQYF
J: TRBJ2-5; D: TRBD2; V: TRBV18; size: once; DNA: TGTGCCAGCTCACCGCGGGCTAGCGGATCACCCCAAGGGGAGGCCCAGTACTTC; CDR3: CASSPRASGSPQGEAQYF
J: TRBJ2-7; D: TRBD1; V: TRBV6-1; size: NA; DNA: TGTGCCGGGTCTAGGACAGGGGGCTACGAGCAGTACTTC; CDR3: CAGSRTGGYEQYF
J: TRBJ2-3; D: TRBD2; V: TRBV2; size: many; DNA: TGTGCCACGGGAGGGACTAGCGGGAGGTTATACACAGATACGCAGTATTTT; CDR3: CATGGTSGRLYTDTQYF
J: TRBJ2-7; D: NA; V: TRBV15; size: NA; DNA: TGTGCCACCAGCAGAGACAGGGAGGCCTACGAGCAGTACTTC; CDR3: CATSRDREAYEQYF
J: TRBJ2-2; D: TRBD1; V: TRBV7-8; size: few; DNA: TGTGCCAGCAGCTTCTCCAGGGGGTCAGGTATTAAGAACACCGGGGAGCTGTTTTTT; CDR3: CASSFSRGSGIKNTGELFF
J: TRBJ1-5; D: NA; V: TRBV2; size: few; DNA: TGTGCCACCCCCGCCTGGGGGGATCAGCCCCAGCATTTT; CDR3: CATPAWGDQPQHF
J: TRBJ2-3; D: TRBD1; V: TRBV28; size: many; DNA: TGTGCCAGCACCATGCGGACAGGGTGGACAGATACGCAGTATTTT; CDR3: CASTMRTGWTDTQYF
J: TRBJ2-1; D: TRBD2; V: TRBV5-1; size: NA; DNA: TGCGCCAGCAGCTTGGTTGCGGGAGGGCCGGGGTACAATGAGCAGTTCTTC; CDR3: CASSLVAGGPGYNEQFF
J: TRBJ2-5; D: TRBD1; V: TRBV24-1; size: NA; DNA: TGTGCCACCAGCTCGACAGGGGGCGACGAGACCCAGTACTTC; CDR3: CATSSTGGDETQYF
J: TRBJ2-1; D: NA; V: TRBV2; size: few; DNA: TGTGCCAGCAGTGGTAGAGTGTCACAGGTTTCCGAGCAGTTCTTC; CDR3: CASSGRVSQVSEQFF